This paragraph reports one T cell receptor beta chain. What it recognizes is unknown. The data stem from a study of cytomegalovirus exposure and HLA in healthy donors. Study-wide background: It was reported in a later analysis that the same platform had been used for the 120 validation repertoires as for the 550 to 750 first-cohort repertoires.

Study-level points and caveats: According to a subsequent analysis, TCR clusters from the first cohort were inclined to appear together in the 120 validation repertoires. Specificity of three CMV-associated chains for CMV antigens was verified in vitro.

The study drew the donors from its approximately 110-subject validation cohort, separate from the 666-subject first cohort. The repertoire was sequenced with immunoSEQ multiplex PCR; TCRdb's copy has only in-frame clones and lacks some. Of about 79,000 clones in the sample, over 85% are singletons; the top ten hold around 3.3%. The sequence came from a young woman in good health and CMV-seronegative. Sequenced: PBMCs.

DNA of the CDR3: TGTGCCAGCAGTTCCGGGACTAGCGGAACCTACGAGCAGTACTTC. Protein product: CASSSGTSGTYEQYF. The V gene is TRBV2, the J gene TRBJ2-7, with 11 bases identical to TRBD2. V lost 5 bases, J lost 2 bases, and 5 bases stayed unmatched. The CDR3 runs 15 residues. CDR1 and CDR2 (germline): SNHLY, FYNNEI.